The present entry profiles one T cell receptor (beta chain) with its context. Clones were sequenced by immunoSEQ multiplex PCR, and TCRdb holds only the in-frame ones, with some missing. The sample includes about a million clones, about 80% of them seen just once. This record comes from a study of shared clonotypes between healthy human individuals. The CDR3 has 13 amino acids. V was trimmed by 0 bases and J by 6 bases, leaving 8 bases between them. Per germline, CDR1 SGHNT and CDR2 YYREEE (reference sequence). This TCR was recovered from a man younger than 30 in good health. Some clones in this sample may be carry-over from other donors' samples. V gene TRBV5-4 combines with J gene TRBJ2-3; D is uncertain. The sequenced material came from memory CD4+ T cells from PBMCs. Stated subset: CD45RA-negative fraction. The CDR3 protein is CASSLDPNDTQYF. The CDR3 bases are TGTGCCAGCAGCTTGGACCCGAACGATACGCAGTATTTT. The complete variable domain, with remaining parts taken from reference TRBV5-4 and TRBJ2-3, reads ETGVTQSPTHLIKTRGQQVTLRCSSQSGHNTVSWYQQALGQGPQFIFQYYREEENGRGNFPPRFSGLQFPNYSSELNVNALELDDSALYLCASSLDPNDTQYFGPGTRLTVL.